These 14 T cell receptor beta chains originate from one sample sequenced in a study of T cell repertoires and HLA-DP antigens. Generated by immunoSEQ multiplex PCR, the TCRdb table keeps only in-frame clones and is missing some. The data show over 100,000 clones, 90% to 95% seen once. What these receptors recognize is not known. Sequenced input: CD4+ T cells from PBMCs. These receptors all stem from a woman younger than 35 in good health and CMV-seronegative.

The J gene is TRBJ1-4, the V gene TRBV5-3, with 7 positions matching TRBD1. TRBV5-3 qualifies as an ORF whose function is uncertain. There are 17 residues in the CDR3. Unmatched junction bases numbered 8, after V lost 3 bases and J lost 0 bases. The CDR3 here is CARSYPGQHATNEKLFF. CDR3 nucleotide sequence: TGTGCCAGAAGCTACCCGGGACAGCATGCAACTAATGAAAAACTGTTTTTT.

CDR3 sequence: CAISELAGTGAKQFF. In DNA, the CDR3 is TGTGCCATCAGTGAGTTGGCGGGAACCGGGGCGAAGCAGTTCTTC. The rearrangement links TRBV10-3 to TRBJ2-1; tentatively, D is TRBD2 (6 bases). The CDR3 contains 15 residues. CDR1 is ENHRY, CDR2 SYGVKD, per germline. Trimming pared 1 base from V and 11 bases from J, leaving 18 bases between.

The chain is built from TRBV5-1 and TRBJ2-5, with D unclear. V was trimmed by 0 bases and J by 2 bases, leaving 8 bases between them. CDR3 length: 14 residues. Looked up from germline, CDR1 is SGHRS and CDR2 is YFSETQ. The CDR3 bases are TGCGCCAGCAGCTTGGGGCAGGAACAAGAGACCCAGTACTTC. Translation gives CASSLGQEQETQYF.

CDR3 residues: CASSHTGKGPYEQYF. The CDR3 coding sequence is TGTGCCAGCAGCCATACAGGGAAAGGGCCCTACGAGCAGTACTTC. V gene TRBV7-2 combines with J gene TRBJ2-7; tentatively, D is TRBD1 (6 bases). The CDR3 is 15 amino acids. The germline V gene encodes CDR1 SGHTA and CDR2 FQGNSA. V was trimmed by 5 bases and J by 2 bases, leaving 16 bases between them.

On this clone: Other DNA sequences in this sample translate to the same CDR3. The chain employs TRBV2 and TRBJ1-4; 9 bases align to TRBD1. The CDR3 contains 14 residues. Germline CDR1 is SNHLY and CDR2 is FYNNEI. The V gene end was trimmed by 6 bases and the J gene end by 5 bases; junction bases not matched to a gene: 4. The CDR3 DNA follows: TGTGCCAGCAGCGCCGACAGGGGGAATGAAAAACTGTTTTTT. This codes for CASSADRGNEKLFF.

In its sample, this clone was seen once. The V and J genes are TRBV9 and TRBJ2-4; tentatively, D is TRBD1 or TRBD2 (5 bases each). With 4 bases removed from V and 6 bases from J, the gap between germline ends came to 17 bases. CDR3 length: 15 amino acids. Germline V lookup: CDR1 SGDLS, CDR2 YYNGEE. Here the CDR3 reads CASSRDGGRGNIQYF. CDR3 nucleotide sequence: TGTGCCAGCAGCCGGGATGGGGGACGAGGAAACATTCAGTACTTC.

The DNA for the CDR3 is TGTGCCAGCAGCGGCCCTCAGGGCGCCGTCCAGCCCCAGCATTTT. Protein: CASSGPQGAVQPQHF. V usage is TRBV2 and J usage is TRBJ1-5; a weak D match, TRBD1 (5 bases). CDR3 length: 15 residues. The germline gives CDR1 SNHLY, CDR2 FYNNEI. V lost 6 bases and J 7 bases, leaving 19 bases between the germline ends.

CDR3 protein: CASSRAAGINEQFF. The CDR3 DNA reads as TGTGCCAGCAGCCGCGCGGCAGGGATAAATGAGCAGTTCTTC. The chain carries TRBV9 and TRBJ2-1; possibly TRBD1 for D (5 bases). Trimming cost V 4 bases and J 7 bases, with 15 bases left between them. Germline-derived CDR1 and CDR2 are SGDLS and YYNGEE. The CDR3 is 14 residues long.

The rearrangement joins TRBV5-1 to TRBJ2-5; the match to TRBD2 covers 7 bases. V lost 4 bases and J lost 5; bases outside the gene matches: 11. The CDR3 has 15 residues. Germline V CDR1 and CDR2: SGHRS, YFSETQ. CDR3 sequence (DNA): TGCGCCAGCAGCCCCTCGGGAAGAGCGGGGGAGACCCAGTACTTC. Its protein product is CASSPSGRAGETQYF.

This chain connects TRBV9 to TRBJ1-1; TRBD1 matches at 10 bases. The J segment lost 4 bases and the V segment lost 3 bases, leaving 6 bases of the junction unmatched. Germline V gene lookup returns CDR1 SGDLS and CDR2 YYNGEE. This CDR3 has 15 residues. The CDR3 DNA sequence: TGTGCCAGCAGCGGGGGGACAGGGGTTGGCACTGAAGCTTTCTTT. It translates to CASSGGTGVGTEAFF.

V usage is TRBV7-2 and J usage is TRBJ1-5, with a tentative D call TRBD1 (5 bases). There are 15 residues in the CDR3. Germline lookup yields CDR1 SGHTA and CDR2 FQGNSA. V was pared by 1 base and J by 2 bases, with 9 bases between. CDR3 nucleotides: TGTGCCAGCAGCTTAGTGGGGGGGGGCAATCAGCCCCAGCATTTT. Amino acids: CASSLVGGGNQPQHF.

This clone showed up many times. The rearrangement uses TRBV5-1 and TRBJ2-7, with unresolved D. The CDR3 extends over 16 amino acids. Germline CDR1 is SGHRS and CDR2 is YFSETQ. With 6 bases removed from V and 2 bases from J, the gap between germline ends came to 21 bases. The DNA for the CDR3 is TGCGCCAGCACGCGCAGTTCCTCCGGTACCACCTACGAGCAGTACTTC. The encoded protein is CASTRSSSGTTYEQYF. The entire variable domain, with the rest obtained from reference TRBV5-1 and TRBJ2-7, is as follows: KAGVTQTPRYLIKTRGQQVTLSCSPISGHRSVSWYQQTPGQGLQFLFEYFSETQRNKGNFPGRFSGRQFSNSRSEMNVSTLELGDSALYLCASTRSSSGTTYEQYFGPGTRLTVT.

This sequence joins TRBV6-5 and TRBJ2-2; 8 positions agree with TRBD1. Germline CDR1 is MNHEY and CDR2 is SVGAGI. Germline trimming cut 0 bases from V and 7 bases from J; bases unmatched to any gene: 4. CDR3 length equals 15 residues. CDR3: CASSYSRQGYGELFF. Here the CDR3 DNA reads TGTGCCAGCAGTTACTCGAGACAGGGGTACGGGGAGCTGTTTTTT.

V gene TRBV28 combines with J gene TRBJ2-6, with 11 positions matching TRBD1. Germline assignment: CDR1 MDHEN and CDR2 SYDVKM. The CDR3 extends over 18 amino acids. V was pared by 6 bases and J by 0 bases, with 7 bases of the junction left unmatched. As DNA, the CDR3 is TGTGCCAGCAGGGGTAGGGACAGGGGGGGCTCTGGGGCCAACGTCCTGACTTTC. Translating gives CASRGRDRGGSGANVLTF.